The next 26 T cell receptor beta chains were all read from a single sample in a study of cytomegalovirus exposure and HLA in healthy donors (dated by TCRdb to 2016 to 2017). The library was prepared using the immunoSEQ multiplex PCR assay. The multiplex PCR relied on a mix of 60 forward primers for TCR Vbeta segments and 13 reverse primers for TCR Jbeta segments. TCRdb stores this immuneACCESS table with in-frame sequences only. Part of the clones is absent; in the studies checked, under half of the shortfall reflects unresolved V genes, and no reason is known for the rest. A total of 170,000 or so clones appear in this sample, about 80% of them only once. 1% of the sample comes from the top ten. The specimen was PBMCs. These receptors were obtained from a woman between 50 and 59 years old in good health and CMV-seropositive.

The chain recombines TRBV5-1 with TRBJ2-3; possibly TRBD1 for D (6 bases). The CDR3 covers 14 residues. CDR1 is SGHRS, CDR2 YFSETQ, per germline. Trimming stripped 4 bases from V and 6 bases from J, with 15 bases between. The DNA of the CDR3 is TGCGCCAGCAGCGGACAGACATCTAAGGATACGCAGTATTTT. Amino acid sequence: CASSGQTSKDTQYF.

The V call is TRBV10-2, the J call TRBJ1-1; D gene unclear. The V and J ends lost 8 bases and 8 bases respectively, with 12 bases between them. This CDR3 contains 11 residues. Germline loops: CDR1 WSHSY, CDR2 SAAADI. CDR3 nucleotide sequence: TGCGCCAGCGTTAAAAATCGGGAAGCTTTCTTT. Translated: CASVKNREAFF.

The rearrangement joins TRBV5-1 to TRBJ1-5; no firm D call. This CDR3 region has 15 residues. The germline CDR1 and CDR2 sequences are SGHRS and YFSETQ. V was shortened by 0 bases and J by 1 base, with 8 bases between the two germline ends. The CDR3 sequence is CASSLAPGSNQPQHF. The DNA for the CDR3 is TGCGCCAGCAGCTTGGCCCCTGGCAGCAATCAGCCCCAGCATTTT.

The gene calls are TRBV9 and TRBJ2-1; TRBD2 agrees at 7 bases. This CDR3 spans 16 amino acids. Germline values: CDR1 SGDLS, CDR2 YYNGEE. Trimming at V came to 0 bases and at J to 2 bases, leaving 5 bases not matched to a gene. The CDR3 nucleotides are TGTGCCAGCAGCGTAGGCGGGAGCCCTACCTACAATGAGCAGTTCTTC. Amino acid sequence: CASSVGGSPTYNEQFF.

This chain links TRBV5-1 with TRBJ2-1; 8 bases map to TRBD1. The CDR3 consists of 16 residues. The germline CDR1 and CDR2 sequences are SGHRS and YFSETQ. With 4 bases clipped from V and 3 bases from J, the junction kept 9 bases outside the gene matches. The CDR3: CASSRGDRGNYNEQFF. As DNA, the CDR3 is TGCGCCAGCAGCCGGGGCGACAGGGGTAACTACAATGAGCAGTTCTTC.

This clone was picked up one time. This rearrangement joins TRBV5-1 to TRBJ2-7; perhaps TRBD2 as D (5 bases). Germline CDR1 and CDR2: SGHRS and YFSETQ. Between the trimmed V and J ends, which lost 3 bases and 3 bases, there was a span of 7 bases. The CDR3 is 12 amino acids. This CDR3 is CASSSGFYEQYF. The CDR3 bases are TGCGCCAGCAGCTCGGGGTTCTACGAGCAGTACTTC.

This clone has a single count. The V call is TRBV7-2, the J call TRBJ1-1; the D gene is possibly TRBD1 (5 bases). CDR3 size: 15 residues. CDR1 and CDR2 from the germline V gene are SGHTA and FQGNSA. V lost 5 bases and J 0 bases, leaving 13 bases between the germline ends. This chain's CDR3 is CASSLLTAMNTEAFF. Written as DNA, the CDR3 is TGTGCCAGCAGCCTACTGACAGCGATGAACACTGAAGCTTTCTTT.

The J gene is TRBJ1-2, the V gene TRBV5-5; 9 bases are a match to TRBD1. V shed 3 bases, J shed 5 bases, and the junction held 11 bases outside the gene matches. CDR3 length: 16 residues. Germline V CDR1 and CDR2: SGHKS, YYEKEE (reference sequence). The CDR3 nucleotides read TGTGCCAGCAGCTCCGGGACAGGGATTCGTGGATATGGCTACACCTTC. Protein sequence: CASSSGTGIRGYGYTF. Full variable domain (missing parts from reference TRBV5-5 and TRBJ1-2): DAGVTQSPTHLIKTRGQQVTLRCSPISGHKSVSWYQQVLGQGPQFIFQYYEKEERGRGNFPDRFSARQFPNYSSELNVNALLLGDSALYLCASSSGTGIRGYGYTFGSGTRLTVV.

The chain employs TRBV7-2 and TRBJ2-7, with D perhaps TRBD1 (5 bases). The CDR3 totals 11 residues. Between the trimmed V and J ends, which lost 6 bases and 6 bases, there was a span of 9 bases. Germline CDR1 SGHTA, CDR2 FQGNSA. DNA for the CDR3: TGTGCCAGCAGTCAAGGGGCCGAGCAGTACTTC. Translated: CASSQGAEQYF.

This sequence joins TRBV9 and TRBJ2-3, with a weak D call TRBD1 (6 bases). In germline, CDR1 is SGDLS, CDR2 YYNGEE. The CDR3 contains 15 residues. V lost 0 bases, J lost 4 bases, and 12 bases lay in between. The CDR3 is CASSVAGRGADTQYF. CDR3 coding DNA: TGTGCCAGCAGCGTAGCTGGCAGGGGCGCAGATACGCAGTATTTT.

The chain carries TRBV9 and TRBJ2-4; TRBD1 might be the D (5 bases). Germline V gives CDR1 SGDLS, CDR2 YYNGEE. V lost 0 bases, J lost 4 bases, and 5 bases lay in between. The CDR3 extends over 13 amino acids. The chain's CDR3 is CASSVGQKNIQYF. CDR3 nucleotides: TGTGCCAGCAGCGTAGGACAGAAAAACATTCAGTACTTC.

The chain has TRBV5-1 and TRBJ2-1; 8 nucleotides agree with TRBD2. Looked up from germline, CDR1 is SGHRS and CDR2 is YFSETQ. V was pared by 0 bases and J by 2 bases, with 1 base of the junction left unmatched. The CDR3 sequence is 15 residues long. CDR3 sequence reads: CASSLDGRAYNEQFF. The CDR3 region has the DNA TGCGCCAGCAGCTTGGACGGGAGGGCCTACAATGAGCAGTTCTTC.

DNA of the CDR3: TGTGCCAGCAGCGCCTCCAGTCCAGATACGCAGTATTTT. Amino acids: CASSASSPDTQYF. The chain uses TRBV4-2 and TRBJ2-3; no reliable D call. Trimming took off 5 bases at V and 4 bases at J, with 10 bases between the two ends. The V gene's germline CDR1 is LGHNA and CDR2 YNFKEQ. The CDR3 is 13 amino acids.

The chain is built from TRBV2 and TRBJ2-7; 14 nucleotides agree with TRBD2. Germline trimming cut 5 bases from V and 4 bases from J; bases unmatched to any gene: 4. CDR3 length equals 15 residues. CDR1 and CDR2 (germline): SNHLY, FYNNEI. The CDR3 DNA is TGTGCCAGCAGTCTTGGACTAGCGGGAGGTTACGAGCAGTACTTC. Amino acid sequence: CASSLGLAGGYEQYF.

The chain uses TRBV19 and TRBJ2-3, with a tentative D call TRBD2 (5 bases). CDR3 length: 17 residues. Per germline, CDR1 LNHDA and CDR2 SQIVND (reference sequence). The V and J ends lost 0 bases and 0 bases respectively, with 13 bases between them. CDR3 nucleotide sequence: TGTGCCAGTAGTATAGATTCGGGCGGGTCTAGCACAGATACGCAGTATTTT. Translating it yields CASSIDSGGSSTDTQYF.

The J gene is TRBJ1-3, the V gene TRBV15, with D uncertain. Trimming took 4 bases from V and 4 from J, leaving 11 bases between them. The CDR3 sequence is 14 residues long. Germline V gene sequence: CDR1 LNHNV, CDR2 YYDKDF (reference sequence). CDR3 bases: TGTGCCACCAGCACCCGGGCGGGCGGAAACACCATATATTTT. Its protein product is CATSTRAGGNTIYF. The variable domain in full, completed from reference TRBV15 and TRBJ1-3, reads DAMVIQNPRYQVTQFGKPVTLSCSQTLNHNVMYWYQQKSSQAPKLLFHYYDKDFNNEADTPDNFQSRRPNTSFCFLDIRSPGLGDTAMYLCATSTRAGGNTIYFGEGSWLTVV.

V and J are TRBV6-4 and TRBJ2-3; maybe TRBD2 (6 bases). V was clipped by 6 bases and J by 0 bases, with 19 bases between them. Looked up from germline, CDR1 is MRHNA and CDR2 is SNTAGT. This CDR3 has 17 residues. This CDR3 is CASRLRERDRSTDTQYF. CDR3 in DNA: TGTGCCAGCAGGTTGCGGGAAAGGGACCGAAGCACAGATACGCAGTATTTT.

J is TRBJ1-1 and V is TRBV28; D is unresolved. V lost 7 bases and J 4 bases, leaving 16 bases between the germline ends. Per the germline V gene, CDR1 is MDHEN and CDR2 is SYDVKM. The CDR3 extends over 14 amino acids. The chain's CDR3 is CASIRSPPTTEAFF. The CDR3 DNA is TGTGCCAGCATAAGGAGCCCGCCCACCACTGAAGCTTTCTTT.

J is TRBJ2-3 and V is TRBV18; TRBD1 aligns across 10 bases. CDR1 and CDR2 from the germline V gene are KGHSH and LQKENI. V shed 5 bases, J shed 6 bases, and the junction held 8 bases outside the gene matches. CDR3 length equals 15 residues. CDR3 sequence: CASSTRQGARDTQYF. CDR3 in DNA: TGTGCCAGCTCAACCAGACAGGGGGCAAGGGATACGCAGTATTTT.

This clone has just one count. The chain combines TRBV7-2 with TRBJ2-1, with 10 bases fitting TRBD2. This CDR3 has 15 residues. Germline lookup yields CDR1 SGHTA and CDR2 FQGNSA. V was pared by 5 bases and J by 5 bases, with 6 bases of the junction left unmatched. CDR3 sequence (DNA): TGTGCCAGCAGCCCAAGGACTAGCGGTAACAATGAGCAGTTCTTC. This translates into CASSPRTSGNNEQFF.

The table lists this clone with a few counts. The chain joins TRBV7-3 to TRBJ2-1, with TRBD2 matching 9 bases. Trimming removed 2 bases from V and 4 bases from J; junction bases left unmatched: 0. Germline V gene sequence: CDR1 SGHTA, CDR2 FQGTGA. There are 14 residues in the CDR3. The CDR3 nucleotides are TGTGCCAGCAGCTTAGCGGGGGGGTACAATGAGCAGTTCTTC. Its translation: CASSLAGGYNEQFF. Using reference TRBV7-3 and TRBJ2-1 for the parts outside the CDR3, the full variable domain is GAGVSQTPSNKVTEKGKYVELRCDPISGHTALYWYRQSLGQGPEFLIYFQGTGAADDSGLPNDRFFAVRPEGSVSTLKIQRTERGDSAVYLCASSLAGGYNEQFFGPGTRLTVL.

V usage is TRBV27 and J usage is TRBJ2-3; TRBD2 might be the D (5 bases). The CDR3 is 15 residues long. Germline assignment: CDR1 MNHEY and CDR2 SMNVEV (reference sequence). V gave up 4 bases and J gave up 3 bases, with 14 bases separating them. Here the CDR3 reads CASSSPSFVTDTQYF. DNA for the CDR3: TGTGCCAGCAGTTCCCCTAGCTTTGTGACAGATACGCAGTATTTT.

The chain combines TRBV6-6 with TRBJ1-2; D not resolved. The germline V and J ends were trimmed by 0 bases and 8 bases, with 16 bases remaining between them. Germline loops: CDR1 MNHNY, CDR2 SVGAGI (reference sequence). The CDR3 is made up of 15 amino acids. The CDR3 DNA reads TGTGCCAGCAGTTACTCGATAGGTAGGACGGGAGGCTACACCTTC. This codes for CASSYSIGRTGGYTF.

CDR3 region: CAISGGGSRYEQYF. The DNA of the CDR3 is TGTGCCATCAGCGGGGGAGGGTCTCGTTACGAGCAGTACTTC. The chain uses TRBV10-3 and TRBJ2-7, with 7 bases identical to TRBD2. CDR3 length equals 14 residues. J was trimmed by 4 bases and V by 6 bases; bases with no gene match: 9. In germline, CDR1 is ENHRY, CDR2 SYGVKD.

The chain couples TRBV2 to TRBJ1-5; TRBD1 matches at 7 bases. The length of the CDR3 is 13 residues. CDR1 SNHLY and CDR2 FYNNEI come from the germline V gene. The ends lost 7 bases at V and 6 bases at J; junction bases unmatched: 6. Here the CDR3 DNA reads TGTGCCAGCAAGGAGACAGGGCCTCAGCCCCAGCATTTT. Translation gives CASKETGPQPQHF. The full variable domain, with the rest looked up from reference TRBV2 and TRBJ1-5, is EPEVTQTPSHQVTQMGQEVILRCVPISNHLYFYWYRQILGQKVEFLVSFYNNEISEKSEIFDDQFSVERPDGSNFTLKIRSTKLEDSAMYFCASKETGPQPQHFGDGTRLSIL.

The chain has TRBV7-2 and TRBJ2-1, with no clear D. The germline CDR1 and CDR2 sequences are SGHTA and FQGNSA. This CDR3 has 13 amino acids. V lost 5 bases to trimming and J lost 7 bases, with 12 bases between them. The CDR3 sequence is CASSPQALNEQFF. As DNA, the CDR3 is TGTGCCAGCAGCCCCCAGGCCCTAAATGAGCAGTTCTTC.